The 11 T cell receptor beta chains presented below share a single source sample, sequenced in a study of early T cells in non-severe SARS-CoV-2 infection. Via MiXCR, TCRdb re-called the 5' RACE reads, giving one row per CDR3 protein. Seen here are over 85,000 distinct CDR3 sequences, approximately 15% observed once, and the top ten hold about 1.3%. The material sequenced was whole blood. The receptors here all came from an adult who was a healthcare worker with PCR-confirmed SARS-CoV-2 infection or an uninfected control (not recorded which).

The genes are TRBV4-2 and TRBJ1-2; D call uncertain. V lost 2 bases, J lost 6 bases, and 4 bases lay in between. The CDR3 contains 11 residues. In germline, CDR1 is LGHNA, CDR2 YNFKEQ. CDR3: CASSQFDGYTF. Written as DNA, the CDR3 is TGTGCCAGCAGCCAATTCGATGGCTACACCTTC.

This clonotype was detected only a few times. This sequence joins TRBV11-2 and TRBJ1-1; D not certain. There are 11 residues in the CDR3. From germline, CDR1 is SGHAT and CDR2 FQNNGV. Trimming removed 3 bases at V and 6 bases at J, with 5 bases between. The CDR3 is CASSFGPEAFF. The DNA of the CDR3 is TGTGCCAGCAGCTTCGGACCTGAAGCTTTCTTT.

The V and J genes are TRBV12-3 or TRBV12-4 and TRBJ1-1; TRBD1 matches 8 bases. The CDR3 sequence is 11 residues long. Trimming took 7 bases from V and 8 from J; bases not matched to a gene: 3. The DNA of the CDR3 is TGTGCCAGCACCGACAGGGGAGAAGCTTTCTTT. Amino acid sequence: CASTDRGEAFF.

The chain links TRBV30 to TRBJ2-3; D may be TRBD1 or TRBD2 (5 bases each). Germline V gene lookup returns CDR1 GTSNPN and CDR2 SVGIG (reference sequence). CDR3 length: 15 residues. V gave up 1 base and J gave up 4 bases, with 15 bases separating them. The CDR3 region is CAWSGQGVGADTQYF. The CDR3 nucleotides are TGTGCCTGGAGTGGTCAGGGCGTCGGGGCAGATACGCAGTATTTT.

The chain carries TRBV28 and TRBJ2-2, with 13 bases matching TRBD2. The CDR3 consists of 15 residues. In germline, CDR1 is MDHEN, CDR2 SYDVKM. The V and J ends lost 6 bases and 5 bases, in that order; junction bases with no gene match: 3. The CDR3 DNA reads as TGTGCCAGCAGACCGGGACTAGCGGGGACCGGGGAGCTGTTTTTT. This codes for CASRPGLAGTGELFF. The entire variable domain, with the rest obtained from reference TRBV28 and TRBJ2-2, is as follows: DVKVTQSSRYLVKRTGEKVFLECVQDMDHENMFWYRQDPGLGLRLIYFSYDVKMKEKGDIPEGYSVSREKKERFSLILESASTNQTSMYLCASRPGLAGTGELFFGEGSRLTVL.

J is TRBJ2-1 and V is TRBV29-1; 8 bases align to TRBD1. The CDR3 length is 14 residues. The trim removed 5 bases at V and 4 bases at J, leaving 7 bases unmatched. Germline CDR1 and CDR2: SQVTM and ANQGSEA. The CDR3 sequence: CSVSRGDRYNEQFF. In nucleotides, the CDR3 is TGCAGCGTTTCCAGGGGGGACAGGTACAATGAGCAGTTCTTC.

The chain combines TRBV6-2 or TRBV6-3 with TRBJ2-1; D not resolved. V shed 4 bases and J shed 5 bases, with 15 bases lying between them. Germline CDR1 MNHEY, CDR2 SVGEGT. This CDR3 spans 15 amino acids. The CDR3 protein is CASSSSRYSDNEQFF. Written as DNA, the CDR3 is TGTGCCAGCAGTTCTAGTCGGTATTCGGACAATGAGCAGTTCTTC.

The chain couples TRBV7-2 to TRBJ1-1, with D perhaps matching TRBD1 (6 bases). Germline lookup yields CDR1 SGHTA and CDR2 FQGNSA. The CDR3 extends over 16 amino acids. V was pared by 6 bases and J by 4 bases, with 21 bases between. Written as DNA, the CDR3 is TGTGCCAGCAGATCGACAGGCCGGGCGTGGGTCACTGAAGCTTTCTTT. Translated, it gives CASRSTGRAWVTEAFF.

This clonotype appeared many times. The J gene is TRBJ2-2, the V gene TRBV29-1; D not resolved. The CDR3 runs 13 residues. Germline-derived CDR1 and CDR2 are SQVTM and ANQGSEA. Trimming pared 4 bases from V and 0 bases from J, leaving 6 bases between. CDR3 loop: CSVGHTNTGELFF. In DNA, the CDR3 is TGCAGCGTTGGACATACGAACACCGGGGAGCTGTTTTTT.

The chain uses TRBV18 and TRBJ2-7; tentatively, D is TRBD1 (6 bases). Germline values: CDR1 KGHSH, CDR2 LQKENI. The V gene lost 3 bases and the J gene lost 5 bases, with 17 bases spanning the gap. The CDR3 totals 15 residues. Here the CDR3 reads CASSPINGQRNEQYF. The CDR3 region has the DNA TGTGCCAGCTCACCTATTAACGGACAGCGCAACGAGCAGTACTTC.

This clonotype was counted between two and nine times. This chain links TRBV3-1 with TRBJ1-6; TRBD1 matches at 10 bases. Trimming took 1 base from V and 9 from J; bases not matched to a gene: 3. The CDR3 consists of 15 residues. From germline, CDR1 is LGHDT and CDR2 YNNKEL (reference sequence). CDR3 residues: CASSQGQGASSPLHF. The CDR3 DNA is TGTGCCAGCAGCCAAGGACAGGGGGCTAGTTCACCCCTCCACTTT. The complete variable domain, with remaining parts taken from reference TRBV3-1 and TRBJ1-6, reads DTAVSQTPKYLVTQMGNDKSIKCEQNLGHDTMYWYKQDSKKFLKIMFSYNNKELIINETVPNRFSPKSPDKAHLNLHINSLELGDSAVYFCASSQGQGASSPLHFGNGTRLTVT.